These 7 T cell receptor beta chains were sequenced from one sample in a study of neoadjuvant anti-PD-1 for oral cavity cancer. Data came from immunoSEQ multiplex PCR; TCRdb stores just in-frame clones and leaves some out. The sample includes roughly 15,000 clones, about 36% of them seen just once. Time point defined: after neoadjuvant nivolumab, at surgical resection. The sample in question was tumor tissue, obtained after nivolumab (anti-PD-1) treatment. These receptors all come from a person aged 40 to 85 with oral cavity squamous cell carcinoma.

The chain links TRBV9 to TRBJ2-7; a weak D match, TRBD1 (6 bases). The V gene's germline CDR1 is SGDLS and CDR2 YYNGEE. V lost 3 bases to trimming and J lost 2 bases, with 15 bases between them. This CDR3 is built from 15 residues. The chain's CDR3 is CASSANPQGTYEQYF. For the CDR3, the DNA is TGTGCCAGCAGCGCCAATCCACAGGGAACCTACGAGCAGTACTTC.

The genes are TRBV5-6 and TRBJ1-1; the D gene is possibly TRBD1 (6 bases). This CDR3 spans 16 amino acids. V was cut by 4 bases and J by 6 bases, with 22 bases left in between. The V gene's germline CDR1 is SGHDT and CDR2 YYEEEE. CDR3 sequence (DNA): TGTGCCAGCAGCCCCGCGGGAGGCAGGGGTAGCTCTGAAGCTTTCTTT. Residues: CASSPAGGRGSSEAFF.

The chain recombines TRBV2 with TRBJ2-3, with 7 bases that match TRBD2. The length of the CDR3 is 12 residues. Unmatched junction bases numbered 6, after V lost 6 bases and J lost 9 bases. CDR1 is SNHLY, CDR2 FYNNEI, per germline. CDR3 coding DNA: TGTGCCAGCAGGGACGGGGGGTCCACGCAGTATTTT. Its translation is CASRDGGSTQYF.

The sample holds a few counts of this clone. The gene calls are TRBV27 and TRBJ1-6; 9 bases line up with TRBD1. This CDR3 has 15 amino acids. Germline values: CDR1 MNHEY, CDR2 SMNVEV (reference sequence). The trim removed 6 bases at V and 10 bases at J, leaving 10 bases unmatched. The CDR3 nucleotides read TGTGCCAGCAGACTATACACAGGGGGCAGATCACCCCTCCACTTT. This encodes CASRLYTGGRSPLHF.

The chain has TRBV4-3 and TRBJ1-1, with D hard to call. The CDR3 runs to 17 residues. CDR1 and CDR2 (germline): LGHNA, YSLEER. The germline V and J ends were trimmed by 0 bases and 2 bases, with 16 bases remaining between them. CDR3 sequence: CASSQDRISGINTEAFF. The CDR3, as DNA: TGCGCCAGCAGCCAAGACAGGATTTCAGGCATTAACACTGAAGCTTTCTTT.

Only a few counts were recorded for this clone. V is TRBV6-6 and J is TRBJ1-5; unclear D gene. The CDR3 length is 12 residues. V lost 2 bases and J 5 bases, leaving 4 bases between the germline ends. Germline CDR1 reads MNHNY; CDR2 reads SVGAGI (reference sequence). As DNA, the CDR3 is TGTGCCAGCAGTTACCCCGATCAGCCCCAGCATTTT. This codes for CASSYPDQPQHF.

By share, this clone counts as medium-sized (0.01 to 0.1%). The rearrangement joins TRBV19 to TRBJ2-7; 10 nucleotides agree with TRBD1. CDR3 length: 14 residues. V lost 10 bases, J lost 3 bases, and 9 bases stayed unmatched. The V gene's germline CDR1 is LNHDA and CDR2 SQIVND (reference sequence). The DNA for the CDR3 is TGTGCCACTACCGGGGACAGGGGCCGCTACGAGCAGTACTTC. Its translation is CATTGDRGRYEQYF.